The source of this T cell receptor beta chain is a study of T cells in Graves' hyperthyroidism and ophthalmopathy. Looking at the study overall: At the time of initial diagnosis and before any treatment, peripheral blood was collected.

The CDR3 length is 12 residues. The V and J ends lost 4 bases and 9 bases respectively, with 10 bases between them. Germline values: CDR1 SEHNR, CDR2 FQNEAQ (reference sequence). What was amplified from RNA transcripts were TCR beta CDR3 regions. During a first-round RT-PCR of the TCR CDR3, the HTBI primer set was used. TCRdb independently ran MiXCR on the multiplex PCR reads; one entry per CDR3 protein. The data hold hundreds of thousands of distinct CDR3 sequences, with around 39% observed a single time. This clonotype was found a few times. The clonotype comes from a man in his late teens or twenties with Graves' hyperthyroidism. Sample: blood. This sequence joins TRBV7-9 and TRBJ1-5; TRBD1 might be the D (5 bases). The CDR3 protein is CASSSGDGPQHF. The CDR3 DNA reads TGTGCCAGCAGCTCCGGGGACGGGCCCCAGCATTTT.